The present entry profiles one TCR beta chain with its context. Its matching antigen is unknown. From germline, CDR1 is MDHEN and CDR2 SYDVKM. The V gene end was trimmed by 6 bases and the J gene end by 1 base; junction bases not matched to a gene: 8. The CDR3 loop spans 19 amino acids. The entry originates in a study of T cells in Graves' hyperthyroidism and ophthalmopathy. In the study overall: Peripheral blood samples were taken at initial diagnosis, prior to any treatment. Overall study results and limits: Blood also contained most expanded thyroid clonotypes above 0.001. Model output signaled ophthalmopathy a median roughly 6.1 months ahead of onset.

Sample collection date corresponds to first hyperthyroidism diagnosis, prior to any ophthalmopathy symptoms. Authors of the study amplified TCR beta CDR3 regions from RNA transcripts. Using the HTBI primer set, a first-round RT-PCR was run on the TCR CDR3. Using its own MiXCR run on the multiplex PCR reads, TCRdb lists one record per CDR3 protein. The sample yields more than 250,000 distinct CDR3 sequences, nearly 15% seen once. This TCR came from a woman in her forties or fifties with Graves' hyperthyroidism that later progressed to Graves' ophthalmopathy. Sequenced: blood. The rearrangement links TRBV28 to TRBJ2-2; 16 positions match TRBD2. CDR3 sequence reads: CASRFLGTSGRVNTGELFF. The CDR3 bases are TGTGCCAGCAGGTTCCTCGGGACTAGCGGGAGGGTGAACACCGGGGAGCTGTTTTTT.